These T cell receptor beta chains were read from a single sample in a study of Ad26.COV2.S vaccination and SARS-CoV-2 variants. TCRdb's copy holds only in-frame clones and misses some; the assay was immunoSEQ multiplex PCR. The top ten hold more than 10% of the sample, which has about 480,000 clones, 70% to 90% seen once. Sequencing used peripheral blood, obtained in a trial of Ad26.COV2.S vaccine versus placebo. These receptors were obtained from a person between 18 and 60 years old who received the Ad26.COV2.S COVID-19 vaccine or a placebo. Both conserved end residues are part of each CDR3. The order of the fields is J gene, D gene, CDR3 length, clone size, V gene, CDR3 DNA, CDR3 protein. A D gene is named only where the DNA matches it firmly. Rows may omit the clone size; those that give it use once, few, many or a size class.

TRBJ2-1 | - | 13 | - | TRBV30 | TGTGCCTGGAGTTATCCGGGCTACAATGAGCAGTTCTTC | CAWSYPGYNEQFF
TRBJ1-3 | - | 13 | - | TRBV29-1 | TGCAGCGTTGGGCAGGGCTCTGGAAACACCATATATTTT | CSVGQGSGNTIYF
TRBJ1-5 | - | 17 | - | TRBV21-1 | TGTGCCAGCAGTCAGAAAGGAAGGGACAGGGGGCTTCAGCCCCAGCATTTT | CASSQKGRDRGLQPQHF
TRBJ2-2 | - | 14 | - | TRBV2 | TGTGCCAGCATTAGGAGGGAGACGGGCGGGGAGCTGTTTTTT | CASIRRETGGELFF
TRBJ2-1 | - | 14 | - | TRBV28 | TGTGCCAGCGGCCCGCTTAGAGTCTACAATGAGCAGTTCTTC | CASGPLRVYNEQFF
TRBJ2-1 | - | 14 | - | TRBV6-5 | TGTGCCAGCAAGCCGGACAGTCATTACAATGAGCAGTTCTTC | CASKPDSHYNEQFF
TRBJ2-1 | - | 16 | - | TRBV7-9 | TGTGCCAGCAGCTTCGCTTCCGGGACAACTGACAATGAGCAGTTCTTC | CASSFASGTTDNEQFF
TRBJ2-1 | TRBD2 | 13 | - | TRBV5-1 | TGCGCCAGCAGGGTAGCGGGGGGCAATGAGCAGTTCTTC | CASRVAGGNEQFF
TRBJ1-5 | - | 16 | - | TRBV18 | TGTGCCAGCTCACCCCCCTTTATGGGCGGGGGTCAGCCCCAGCATTTT | CASSPPFMGGGQPQHF
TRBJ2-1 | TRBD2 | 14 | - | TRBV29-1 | TGCAGCGTTGTTTCGAGCGGGAGGGTGAATGAGCAGTTCTTC | CSVVSSGRVNEQFF
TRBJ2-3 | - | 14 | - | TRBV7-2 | TGTGCCAGCAGCGAGGTTATTAGCGCAGATACGCAGTATTTT | CASSEVISADTQYF
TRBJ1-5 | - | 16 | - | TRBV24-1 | TGTGCCACCAGTCTCAGCGGGCAGGCGGGCAATCAGCCCCAGCATTTT | CATSLSGQAGNQPQHF
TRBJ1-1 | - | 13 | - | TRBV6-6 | TGTGCCAGCAGTTACTCGATGGACACTGAAGCTTTCTTT | CASSYSMDTEAFF
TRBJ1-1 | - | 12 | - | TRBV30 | TGTGCCTGGAGTGTTTTGAACACTGAAGCTTTCTTT | CAWSVLNTEAFF
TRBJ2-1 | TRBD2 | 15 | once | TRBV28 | TGTGCCAGCAGTCTAGCGGGAGGCTCCTACAATGAGCAGTTCTTC | CASSLAGGSYNEQFF
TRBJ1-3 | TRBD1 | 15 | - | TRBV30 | TGTGCCTGGAGTCCCGGGACAGGGGGTGGAAACACCATATATTTT | CAWSPGTGGGNTIYF
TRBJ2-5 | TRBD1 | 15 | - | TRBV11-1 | TGTGCCAGCAGCTTAGAATGGACAGGGGGGACAACCCAGTACTTC | CASSLEWTGGTTQYF
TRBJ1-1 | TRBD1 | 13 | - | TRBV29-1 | TGCAGCGTGAGGACAGGGGTCTACACTGAAGCTTTCTTT | CSVRTGVYTEAFF
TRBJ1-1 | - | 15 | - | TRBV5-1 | TGCGCCAGCAGCTTGGACGGACAGTTGATCACTGAAGCTTTCTTT | CASSLDGQLITEAFF
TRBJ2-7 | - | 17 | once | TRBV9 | TGTGCCAGCAGCGTAGGAGGGGCGGGACCTCAGACCTACGAGCAGTACTTC | CASSVGGAGPQTYEQYF
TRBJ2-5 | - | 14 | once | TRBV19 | TGTGCCAGTAGTATAGATCAAGGGGGAGCGGCCCAGTACTTC | CASSIDQGGAAQYF
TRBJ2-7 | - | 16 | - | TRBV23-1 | TGCGCCAGCAGTCAATCAGGTCCTCTCCACTCCTACGAGCAGTACTTC | CASSQSGPLHSYEQYF